This TCR beta chain is from a study of cytotoxic CD8 clonotypes in ibrutinib-treated CLL. About the study: After a median of about 70 months, roughly 15 patients stayed remitted and some twelve progressed; responses had been partial in around 24 and complete in 2.

Germline loops: CDR1 DFQATT, CDR2 SNEGSKA (reference sequence). The V gene lost 6 bases and the J gene lost 6 bases, with 5 bases spanning the gap. The CDR3 has 10 amino acids. Study conclusions and caveats: In comparison with age-matched healthy donors, baseline clonality was higher and tracked circulating CD8+ T-cell counts.

This table comes from immunoSEQ multiplex PCR, and its TCRdb copy is limited to in-frame clones, with some not included. Of hundreds of thousands of clones listed, 70% are singletons. This clone has a handful of counts. Its target is unknown. This chain joins TRBV20-1 and TRBJ2-2; no definite D call. The sample consisted of PBMCs, taken after 24 months of ibrutinib treatment. This receptor was obtained from a human donor with chronic lymphocytic leukemia. CDR3 nucleotides: TGCAGTGCGCCGGCCGGGGAGCTGTTTTTT. It is translated as CSAPAGELFF.